Sequencing of this T cell receptor (beta chain) was carried out in a study of cytomegalovirus exposure and HLA in healthy donors. Study at large: According to later analysis, the same platform produced the 120 validation and around 730 first-cohort repertoires.

General study points: The tendency of first-cohort TCR clusters to co-occur in the 120 or so validation repertoires was identified by a subsequent analysis.

TCRdb's table, derived via immunoSEQ multiplex PCR, lists solely in-frame clones and lacks some. The data show more than 95,000 clones, with around 88% seen just once and over 4% held by the top ten. This CDR3 has 15 residues. Trimming removed 6 bases from V and 2 bases from J, with 19 bases in between. In germline, CDR1 is SQVTM, CDR2 ANQGSEA. Comments on this clone: Its antigen is not identified.

The chain carries TRBV29-1 and TRBJ1-1; tentatively, D is TRBD1 (5 bases). The sequenced sample consisted of PBMCs. The clonotype originates from a man aged 18 to 35 in good health and CMV-seronegative. The CDR3 protein is CSVDPPIGDNTEAFF. Written as DNA, the CDR3 is TGCAGCGTGGACCCTCCTATAGGGGATAACACTGAAGCTTTCTTT. Based on the CDR3 plus reference TRBV29-1 and TRBJ1-1, the full variable domain is SAVISQKPSRDICQRGTSLTIQCQVDSQVTMMFWYRQQPGQSLTLIATANQGSEATYESGFVIDKFPISRPNLTFSTLTVSNMSPEDSSIYLCSVDPPIGDNTEAFFGQGTRLTVV.